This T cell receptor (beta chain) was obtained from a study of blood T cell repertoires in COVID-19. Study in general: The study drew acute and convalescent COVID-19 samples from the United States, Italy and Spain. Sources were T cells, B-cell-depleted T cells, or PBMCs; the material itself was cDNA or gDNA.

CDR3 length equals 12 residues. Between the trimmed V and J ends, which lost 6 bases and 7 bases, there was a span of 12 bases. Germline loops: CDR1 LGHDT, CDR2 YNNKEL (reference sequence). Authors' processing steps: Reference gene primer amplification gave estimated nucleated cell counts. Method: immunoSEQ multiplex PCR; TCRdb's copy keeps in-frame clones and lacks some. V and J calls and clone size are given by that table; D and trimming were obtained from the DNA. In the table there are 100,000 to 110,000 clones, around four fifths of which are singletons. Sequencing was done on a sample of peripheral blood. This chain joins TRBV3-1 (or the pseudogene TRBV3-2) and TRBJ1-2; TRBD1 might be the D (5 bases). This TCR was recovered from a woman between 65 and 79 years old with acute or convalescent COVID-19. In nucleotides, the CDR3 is TGTGCCAGCAGAACGACAGAGTTTGGCTACACCTTC. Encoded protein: CASRTTEFGYTF.